One and the same sample provided the 32 T cell receptor beta chains below, sequenced in a study of cytomegalovirus exposure and HLA in healthy donors. The data were produced by immunoSEQ multiplex PCR, yet TCRdb's version contains in-frame clones alone and is incomplete. Of approximately 260,000 clones listed, 65% to 90% are singletons. Source material: PBMCs. These receptors came from a woman younger than 30 in good health and CMV-seronegative.

The chain recombines TRBV30 with TRBJ1-3; D unclear. V shed 0 bases and J shed 0 bases, with 18 bases lying between them. The CDR3 extends over 18 amino acids. Per the germline V gene, CDR1 is GTSNPN and CDR2 is SVGIG (reference sequence). The CDR3 DNA reads TGTGCCTGGAGTGTAGGGAGAAGTTATTGGGCCTCTGGAAACACCATATATTTT. Translated, it gives CAWSVGRSYWASGNTIYF.

This clone was detected once. CDR3 DNA: TGTGCCAGTAGTGACAGAGACTATGGCTACACCTTC. Translation: CASSDRDYGYTF. The chain employs TRBV19 and TRBJ1-2; tentatively, D is TRBD1 (5 bases). Trimming pared 5 bases from V and 3 bases from J, leaving 7 bases between. The germline gives CDR1 LNHDA, CDR2 SQIVND (reference sequence). This CDR3 spans 12 amino acids. Looking up the rest from reference TRBV19 and TRBJ1-2 gives the full variable domain: DGGITQSPKYLFRKEGQNVTLSCEQNLNHDAMYWYRQDPGQGLRLIYYSQIVNDFQKGDIAEGYSVSREKKESFPLTVTSAQKNPTAFYLCASSDRDYGYTFGSGTRLTVV.

The J gene is TRBJ2-5, the V gene TRBV30; D might be TRBD1 (5 bases). Germline V lookup: CDR1 GTSNPN, CDR2 SVGIG (reference sequence). V lost 7 bases, J lost 4 bases, and 16 bases lay in between. The CDR3 has 13 residues. The CDR3 protein is CASLQGVAETQYF. The DNA of the CDR3 is TGTGCCTCACTCCAGGGTGTTGCAGAGACCCAGTACTTC. The full variable domain, its missing parts supplied by reference TRBV30 and TRBJ2-5, is SQTIHQWPATLVQPVGSPLSLECTVEGTSNPNLYWYRQAAGRGLQLLFYSVGIGQISSEVPQNLSASRPQDRQFILSSKKLLLSDSGFYLCASLQGVAETQYFGPGTRLLVL.

CDR3 protein: CASSVALGRYNEQFF. CDR3 nucleotides: TGTGCCAGCAGTGTAGCTTTGGGGAGATACAATGAGCAGTTCTTC. This chain connects TRBV25-1 to TRBJ2-1; tentatively, D is TRBD2 (5 bases). Looked up from germline, CDR1 is MGHDK and CDR2 is SYGVNS. Trimming took off 4 bases at V and 4 bases at J, with 14 bases between the two ends. This CDR3 has 15 residues.

This clone occurred a few times. The chain links TRBV5-4 to TRBJ2-7, with 7 bases aligning to TRBD1. Germline CDR1 SGHNT, CDR2 YYREEE (reference sequence). The length of the CDR3 is 14 residues. V was pared by 3 bases and J by 6 bases, with 9 bases of the junction left unmatched. This CDR3 is CASSSRQGGFEQYF. CDR3 bases: TGTGCCAGCAGCTCCAGACAGGGTGGGTTCGAGCAGTACTTC.

The chain carries TRBV19 and TRBJ1-4; D is perhaps TRBD1 (6 bases). The CDR3 sequence is 12 residues long. Trimming took 7 bases from V and 8 from J, leaving 11 bases between them. CDR1 and CDR2 (germline): LNHDA, SQIVND (reference sequence). This CDR3 reads CASTTGTEKLFF. The DNA of the CDR3 is TGTGCCAGTACCACCGGGACAGAAAAACTGTTTTTT.

This clone was detected once. CDR3 sequence reads: CASSDTGPYEQYF. CDR3 nucleotides: TGTGCCAGCAGTGACACCGGTCCCTACGAGCAGTACTTC. The V call is TRBV25-1, the J call TRBJ2-7; D is unclear. Trimming shortened V by 3 bases and J by 2 bases, and 8 bases separated the two germline ends. This CDR3 has 13 residues. CDR1 is MGHDK and CDR2 is SYGVNS in the germline V gene.

The chain combines TRBV5-4 with TRBJ2-2, with TRBD1 as a possible D gene (6 bases). Looked up from germline, CDR1 is SGHNT and CDR2 is YYREEE (reference sequence). This CDR3 region has 13 residues. The ends were cut back, 3 bases at V and 7 bases at J, with 10 bases in the middle. The chain's CDR3 is CASSSQGSGELFF. DNA of the CDR3: TGTGCCAGCAGCTCCCAGGGGAGCGGGGAGCTGTTTTTT. Filled out from reference TRBV5-4 and TRBJ2-2, the complete variable domain reads ETGVTQSPTHLIKTRGQQVTLRCSSQSGHNTVSWYQQALGQGPQFIFQYYREEENGRGNFPPRFSGLQFPNYSSELNVNALELDDSALYLCASSSQGSGELFFGEGSRLTVL.

Comment on this clone: Other DNA sequences from this sample encode an identical CDR3 as well. This chain uses TRBV11-2 with TRBJ2-7, with D tentatively TRBD1 (6 bases). The V end was cut by 5 bases, the J end by 4 bases, with 9 bases between. The V gene's germline CDR1 is SGHAT and CDR2 FQNNGV. This CDR3 has 12 amino acids. CDR3: CASSLQGYEQYF. DNA of the CDR3: TGTGCCAGCAGCCTACAGGGATACGAGCAGTACTTC.

The chain recombines TRBV27 with TRBJ2-5, with TRBD2 matching 10 bases. Germline V gene sequence: CDR1 MNHEY, CDR2 SMNVEV (reference sequence). The CDR3 covers 16 residues. V shed 2 bases and J 5 bases; nucleotides not matched to a gene: 8. The CDR3 nucleotides are TGTGCCAGCAGTTTACGAGCGGGAGGGGAGGCGGAGACCCAGTACTTC. The encoded protein is CASSLRAGGEAETQYF.

The chain recombines TRBV27 with TRBJ2-5, with 9 positions matching TRBD1. After removal of 3 bases from V and 2 bases from J, the junction contained 4 bases not matched to a gene. The germline V gene encodes CDR1 MNHEY and CDR2 SMNVEV (reference sequence). The CDR3 length is 15 residues. CDR3 sequence: CASSLGTGLQETQYF. CDR3 nucleotide sequence: TGTGCCAGCAGTTTGGGGACAGGGCTACAAGAGACCCAGTACTTC.

V is TRBV5-1 and J is TRBJ2-7; TRBD2 is a possible D gene (5 bases). From germline, CDR1 is SGHRS and CDR2 YFSETQ. Trimming stripped 4 bases from V and 6 bases from J, with 17 bases between. The CDR3 loop spans 14 amino acids. The CDR3 is CASSPPNQRPEQYF. CDR3 DNA sequence: TGCGCCAGCAGCCCTCCGAACCAGCGGCCCGAGCAGTACTTC.

V and J are TRBV18 and TRBJ2-7; D may be TRBD1 (6 bases). Germline V gene data show CDR1 as KGHSH and CDR2 as LQKENI. The CDR3 consists of 12 residues. V lost 3 bases to trimming and J lost 8 bases, with 11 bases between them. The CDR3 region is CASSPRTAQQYF. For the CDR3, the DNA is TGTGCCAGCTCACCTAGGACAGCCCAGCAGTACTTC. The variable domain in full, with the rest retrieved from reference TRBV18 and TRBJ2-7, is NAGVMQNPRHLVRRRGQEARLRCSPMKGHSHVYWYRQLPEEGLKFMVYLQKENIIDESGMPKERFSAEFPKEGPSILRIQQVVRGDSAAYFCASSPRTAQQYFGPGTRLTVT.

This clone was detected only a few times. The chain carries TRBV6-6 and TRBJ1-5; 9 bases fit TRBD1. The CDR3 has 16 amino acids. Germline trimming cut 2 bases from V and 4 bases from J; bases unmatched to any gene: 6. Germline CDR1 MNHNY, CDR2 SVGAGI (reference sequence). The CDR3 bases are TGTGCCAGCAGTTACAAGCCGACAGGGGGGAATCAGCCCCAGCATTTT. Protein product: CASSYKPTGGNQPQHF.

V is TRBV19 and J is TRBJ2-7; 8 bases map to TRBD1. Trimming cost V 5 bases and J 2 bases; bases outside gene matches: 8. The V gene's germline CDR1 is LNHDA and CDR2 SQIVND (reference sequence). The CDR3 covers 15 residues. CDR3 sequence (DNA): TGTGCCAGTAGTCTTCAGACAGGGGTCGCCTACGAGCAGTACTTC. Translated, it gives CASSLQTGVAYEQYF.

J is TRBJ2-1 and V is TRBV7-6; 7 bases line up with TRBD2. The V segment lost 0 bases and the J segment 4 bases; nucleotides outside the gene matches: 3. Per the germline V gene, CDR1 is SGHVS and CDR2 is FNYEAQ. This CDR3 region has 15 residues. DNA for the CDR3: TGTGCCAGCAGCTTAGCCGCTAGCGGTTACAATGAGCAGTTCTTC. Translating it yields CASSLAASGYNEQFF.

This chain uses TRBV4-2 with TRBJ2-1, with 7 bases matching TRBD2. The germline gives CDR1 LGHNA, CDR2 YNFKEQ. J lost 3 bases, V lost 4 bases, and 15 bases had no gene match. The CDR3 loop spans 18 amino acids. DNA for the CDR3: TGTGCCAGCAGCCGGACCAATGAACCGAGCGGGATCTACAATGAGCAGTTCTTC. Translating gives CASSRTNEPSGIYNEQFF.

The sample holds one count of this clone. V gene TRBV11-3 combines with J gene TRBJ2-7, with D unclear. The CDR3 runs 13 residues. Trimming shortened V by 0 bases and J by 3 bases, and 6 bases separated the two germline ends. CDR1 is SGHNT, CDR2 YENEEA, per germline. CDR3: CASSLDSHYEQYF. CDR3 DNA: TGTGCCAGCAGCTTAGATTCCCACTACGAGCAGTACTTC.

The chain joins TRBV7-8 to TRBJ1-2; weak D call: TRBD1 (6 bases). The V gene lost 10 bases and the J gene lost 6 bases, with 21 bases spanning the gap. This CDR3 has 14 residues. Per the germline V gene, CDR1 is SGHVS and CDR2 is FQNEAQ. The CDR3 spells CATTPPAGVHGYTF. The CDR3 DNA reads as TGTGCCACCACCCCCCCGGCAGGGGTCCATGGCTACACCTTC.

This clone has just one count. The J gene is TRBJ2-4, the V gene TRBV6-5; TRBD2 agrees at 7 bases. The V gene's germline CDR1 is MNHEY and CDR2 SVGAGI. Trimming at V came to 4 bases and at J to 0 bases, leaving 3 bases not matched to a gene. This CDR3 has 15 amino acids. In DNA, the CDR3 is TGTGCCAGCAGTTTGGGGGGGGTAGCCAAAAACATTCAGTACTTC. Encoded protein: CASSLGGVAKNIQYF.

The chain couples TRBV4-1 to TRBJ1-5; TRBD1 might be the D (6 bases). This CDR3 is 14 amino acids long. The germline CDR1 and CDR2 sequences are MGHRA and YSYEKL. V shed 0 bases and J shed 9 bases, with 12 bases lying between them. CDR3 bases: TGCGCCAGCAGCCAAGACCCATTAGGGGGGCCCCAGCATTTT. Its translation: CASSQDPLGGPQHF.

This clone was seen a few times. V usage is TRBV28 and J usage is TRBJ1-5; D is undetermined. Trimming removed 4 bases from V and 0 bases from J, with 10 bases in between. Germline V gene sequence: CDR1 MDHEN, CDR2 SYDVKM. CDR3 size: 15 residues. The CDR3 DNA is TGTGCCAGCAGTTCACAGCGGGCTAGCAATCAGCCCCAGCATTTT. This codes for CASSSQRASNQPQHF.

The V and J genes are TRBV10-2 and TRBJ1-4; D unclear. Germline V gene lookup returns CDR1 WSHSY and CDR2 SAAADI. The CDR3 spans 14 residues. V was pared by 9 bases and J by 7 bases, with 18 bases between. The DNA of the CDR3 is TGCGCCAGTTCGACCGGGTTTGTTAGTGAAAAACTGTTTTTT. Its protein is CASSTGFVSEKLFF.

This clone turned up a few times. This chain links TRBV5-1 with TRBJ2-3; 13 positions agree with TRBD2. CDR1 and CDR2 from the germline V gene are SGHRS and YFSETQ. V shed 5 bases, J shed 9 bases, and the junction held 9 bases outside the gene matches. This CDR3 comprises 15 residues. As DNA, the CDR3 is TGCGCCAGCAGGTGGGAAGGACTAGCGGGAGAGACGCAGTATTTT. This translates into CASRWEGLAGETQYF. The full variable domain, rest sourced from reference TRBV5-1 and TRBJ2-3, is KAGVTQTPRYLIKTRGQQVTLSCSPISGHRSVSWYQQTPGQGLQFLFEYFSETQRNKGNFPGRFSGRQFSNSRSEMNVSTLELGDSALYLCASRWEGLAGETQYFGPGTRLTVL.

The rearrangement uses TRBV28 and TRBJ2-3; TRBD1 agrees at 7 bases. CDR1 and CDR2 (germline): MDHEN, SYDVKM. The J segment lost 7 bases and the V segment lost 7 bases, leaving 8 bases of the junction unmatched. The CDR3 loop spans 13 amino acids. CDR3 DNA: TGTGCCAGCATCGGGGACAGCCAGAATACGCAGTATTTT. It is translated as CASIGDSQNTQYF.

This chain links TRBV6-5 with TRBJ2-7; possible D gene TRBD1, 5 bases. The CDR3 sequence is 13 residues long. The V end lost 0 bases, the J end lost 6 bases, and 9 bases lay between the germline ends. Germline V gives CDR1 MNHEY, CDR2 SVGAGI. The CDR3, as DNA: TGTGCCAGCAGTTACTCTTTGGGGCTCGAGCAGTACTTC. Translation: CASSYSLGLEQYF.

The genes are TRBV7-2 and TRBJ2-7; 8 bases align to TRBD1. The CDR3 covers 15 residues. V shed 3 bases and J 2 bases; nucleotides not matched to a gene: 6. Germline V CDR1 and CDR2: SGHTA, FQGNSA. The CDR3: CASSFGQGYPYEQYF. CDR3 in DNA: TGTGCCAGCAGCTTTGGACAGGGATACCCCTACGAGCAGTACTTC.

V is TRBV7-8 and J is TRBJ2-7, with 10 bases fitting TRBD2. CDR1 SGHVS and CDR2 FQNEAQ come from the germline V gene. J lost 7 bases, V lost 0 bases, and 9 bases had no gene match. CDR3 length: 16 amino acids. The CDR3 DNA follows: TGTGCCAGCAGCTTAGCCGAAGCGGGGGGGCCGAGTGAGCAGTACTTC. Protein sequence: CASSLAEAGGPSEQYF.

The rearrangement joins TRBV7-9 to TRBJ2-7; D might be TRBD1 (5 bases). The V end lost 6 bases, the J end lost 3 bases, and 15 bases lay between the germline ends. CDR1 and CDR2 from the germline V gene are SEHNR and FQNEAQ (reference sequence). CDR3 length: 14 residues. CDR3 protein: CASSSLAGIYEQYF. DNA for the CDR3: TGTGCCAGCAGTTCCCTGGCAGGGATCTACGAGCAGTACTTC. The full variable domain, completed using reference TRBV7-9 and TRBJ2-7, is DTGVSQNPRHKITKRGQNVTFRCDPISEHNRLYWYRQTLGQGPEFLTYFQNEAQLEKSRLLSDRFSAERPKGSFSTLEIQRTEQGDSAMYLCASSSLAGIYEQYFGPGTRLTVT.

This chain's CDR3 is CAISDPREGRDGYTF. The DNA for the CDR3 is TGTGCCATCAGTGACCCCCGTGAGGGAAGAGATGGCTACACCTTC. This chain uses TRBV10-3 with TRBJ1-2, with D unresolved. Germline V gives CDR1 ENHRY, CDR2 SYGVKD. The CDR3 contains 15 residues. V lost 3 bases and J lost 6, with 17 bases in between.

The genes are TRBV11-2 and TRBJ1-3, with a tentative D call TRBD1 (6 bases). V lost 3 bases, J lost 3 bases, and 9 bases lay in between. The CDR3 is 14 residues long. CDR1 and CDR2 (germline): SGHAT, FQNNGV. DNA for the CDR3: TGTGCCAGCAGCTTCCCAGGGGATGGAAACACCATATATTTT. Translating it yields CASSFPGDGNTIYF.

The chain links TRBV27 to TRBJ1-5, with D perhaps TRBD1 (5 bases). CDR3 size: 14 residues. V lost 2 bases and J lost 5, with 10 bases in between. CDR1 is MNHEY and CDR2 is SMNVEV in the germline V gene (reference sequence). CDR3 protein: CASSLMGGYQPQHF. In DNA form, the CDR3 reads TGTGCCAGCAGTTTAATGGGGGGGTATCAGCCCCAGCATTTT.